There are a few counts of the clone carrying this T cell receptor (beta chain). The data were taken from a study of T-cell reconstitution after alpha-beta-depleted transplantation in children. Preparation of the TCRbeta library used unique molecular identifiers. From the PCR reads, TCRdb called clonotypes with MiXCR, one entry per CDR3 protein. The data hold approximately 400,000 distinct CDR3 sequences, with approximately 11% observed a single time. Material: PBMCs from the stem cell graft donor, obtained from the stem cell graft. The origin of this receptor is a human donor who donated a stem cell graft to a child with acute myeloid leukemia.

The CDR3 DNA reads TGCAGTGCTAGAGATTCGGGCGGGGCGGAGGCCAACGTCCTGACTTTC. Translation: CSARDSGGAEANVLTF. The chain uses TRBV20-1 and TRBJ2-6; D may be TRBD2 (6 bases). The length of the CDR3 is 16 residues. The ends were cut back, 0 bases at V and 6 bases at J, with 15 bases in the middle. The V gene's germline CDR1 is DFQATT and CDR2 SNEGSKA (reference sequence).